This passage covers 7 T cell receptor beta chains from one sample sequenced in a study of cytomegalovirus exposure and HLA in healthy donors. The repertoire was sequenced with immunoSEQ multiplex PCR; TCRdb's copy has only in-frame clones and lacks some. This sample carries over 110,000 clones, roughly 86% of them seen once, and the ten largest clones take around 10%. The sequenced sample was PBMCs. The source of these receptors is a young man in good health and CMV-seropositive.

This chain links TRBV7-6 with TRBJ2-1, with 9 bases fitting TRBD1. The CDR3 is 15 residues long. The germline CDR1 and CDR2 sequences are SGHVS and FNYEAQ. V shed 5 bases, J shed 7 bases, and the junction held 9 bases outside the gene matches. Here the CDR3 reads CASSPTGGAGNEQFF. The CDR3 nucleotides read TGTGCCAGCAGCCCAACAGGGGGCGCTGGGAATGAGCAGTTCTTC.

This clone appeared a single time. V usage is TRBV10-3 and J usage is TRBJ2-1; 8 bases are shared with TRBD1. CDR1 ENHRY and CDR2 SYGVKD come from the germline V gene. The CDR3 is made up of 14 amino acids. V was clipped by 7 bases and J by 5 bases; unmatched bases: 7. The DNA of the CDR3 is TGTGCCATCACCCCGACAGGGGCGGACAATGAGCAGTTCTTC. Protein sequence: CAITPTGADNEQFF.

This chain uses TRBV28 with TRBJ2-4, with TRBD1 matching over 9 bases. Germline lookup yields CDR1 MDHEN and CDR2 SYDVKM. CDR3 size: 15 residues. J was trimmed by 0 bases and V by 7 bases; bases with no gene match: 4. The CDR3 here is CASMTGGIAKNIQYF. CDR3 nucleotides: TGTGCCAGCATGACAGGGGGAATAGCCAAAAACATTCAGTACTTC. Combining the CDR3 with reference TRBV28 and TRBJ2-4 gives the whole variable domain DVKVTQSSRYLVKRTGEKVFLECVQDMDHENMFWYRQDPGLGLRLIYFSYDVKMKEKGDIPEGYSVSREKKERFSLILESASTNQTSMYLCASMTGGIAKNIQYFGAGTRLSVL.

V gene TRBV18 combines with J gene TRBJ2-3, with 7 bases aligning to TRBD2. The germline V gene encodes CDR1 KGHSH and CDR2 LQKENI. The junction had 9 bases not matched to a gene; V was cut back by 0 bases and J by 3 bases. The CDR3 totals 17 residues. CDR3 region: CASSPPNRGGGTDTQYF. The DNA of the CDR3 is TGTGCCAGCTCACCACCGAATCGCGGCGGGGGTACAGATACGCAGTATTTT.

The chain joins TRBV6-5 to TRBJ1-1, with D possibly matching TRBD1 (5 bases). Germline CDR1 reads MNHEY; CDR2 reads SVGAGI. V lost 7 bases and J lost 4, with 13 bases in between. This CDR3 region has 13 residues. The CDR3 protein is CASTSGETTEAFF. CDR3 bases: TGTGCCAGCACCTCGGGGGAGACCACTGAAGCTTTCTTT.

This clone occurred a few times. This chain joins TRBV2 and TRBJ2-1; D is perhaps TRBD1 (5 bases). This CDR3 is 15 amino acids long. The germline V gene has CDR1 SNHLY and CDR2 FYNNEI. V dropped 4 bases and J dropped 4 bases, with 14 bases sitting between them. CDR3: CASSGVIGVYNEQFF. The CDR3 DNA sequence: TGTGCCAGCAGTGGGGTGATAGGGGTTTACAATGAGCAGTTCTTC.

This clone was counted between two and nine times. V and J are TRBV16 and TRBJ1-1; 7 bases are shared with TRBD1. The CDR3 totals 15 residues. Germline V lookup: CDR1 KGHSY, CDR2 FQNENV. V lost 4 bases to trimming and J lost 6 bases; unmatched junction nucleotides: 11. For the CDR3, the DNA is TGTGCCAGCAGCCCGACCTGGACAGGAGGAGCTGAAGCTTTCTTT. Translated: CASSPTWTGGAEAFF.